This TCR beta chain was documented in a study of T cells after yellow fever vaccination. Overall study: When fractions had low cell numbers, they were prepared with SMART-Seq v4 Ultra Low Input.

Study-wide findings and caveats: Researchers cautioned that FACS-sorted repertoires could harbor abundant clonotypes contaminating from the bulk population. Subsequent to the booster, the majority of primary-vaccination clones reappeared (approximately 95% CD4, approximately 90% CD8).

This clonotype has only a few counts. Its specificity is unknown. Each CDR3 protein is one row after TCRdb ran MiXCR on the 5' RACE reads. The table includes 400,000 to 650,000 distinct CDR3 sequences, just over 20% detected once. The germline V gene has CDR1 LGHNA and CDR2 YSLEER. The CDR3 consists of 16 residues. V lost 4 bases to trimming and J lost 6 bases; unmatched junction nucleotides: 12. The sample consisted of PBMCs, taken roughly 20 days after the first yellow fever vaccination. This TCR was recovered from a man younger than 35 who received the YFV17D yellow fever vaccine. The V and J genes are TRBV4-3 and TRBJ2-3; the match to TRBD2 covers 8 bases. CDR3: CASSPAPGGSEDTQYF. CDR3 coding DNA: TGCGCCAGCAGCCCCGCCCCGGGGGGGTCAGAGGATACGCAGTATTTT.